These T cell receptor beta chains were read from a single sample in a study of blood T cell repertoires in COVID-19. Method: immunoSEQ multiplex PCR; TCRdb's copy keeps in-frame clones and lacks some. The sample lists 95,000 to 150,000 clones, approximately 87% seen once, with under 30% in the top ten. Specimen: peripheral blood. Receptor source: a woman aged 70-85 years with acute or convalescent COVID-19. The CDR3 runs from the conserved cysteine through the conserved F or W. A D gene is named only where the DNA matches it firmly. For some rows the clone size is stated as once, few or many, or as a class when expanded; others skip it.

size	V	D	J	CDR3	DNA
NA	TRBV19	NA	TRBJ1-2	CASSKGALYGYTF	TGTGCCAGTAGTAAGGGAGCCCTCTATGGCTACACCTTC
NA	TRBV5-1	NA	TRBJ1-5	CASSLDSGNQPQHF	TGCGCCAGCAGCTTGGACAGTGGCAATCAGCCCCAGCATTTT
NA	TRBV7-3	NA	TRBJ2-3	CASSLGLAPDTQYF	TGTGCCAGCAGCTTAGGGCTAGCGCCAGATACGCAGTATTTT
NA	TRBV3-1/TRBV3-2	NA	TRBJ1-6	CASSPNRDSPLHF	TGTGCCAGCAGTCCCAACAGGGATTCACCCCTCCACTTT
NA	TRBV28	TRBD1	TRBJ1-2	CASSLSLIQPGQGDGYTF	TGTGCCAGCAGTTTATCCCTAATTCAGCCGGGACAGGGGGATGGCTACACCTTC
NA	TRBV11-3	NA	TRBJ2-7	CASSSPAGVNEQYF	TGTGCCAGCAGCTCTCCCGCAGGGGTAAACGAGCAGTACTTC
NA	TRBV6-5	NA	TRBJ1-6	CASSPGQYNSPLHF	TGTGCCAGCAGCCCAGGGCAGTATAATTCACCCCTCCACTTT
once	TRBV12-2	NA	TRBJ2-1	CASRLMTSTNEQFF	TGTGCAAGTCGCTTAATGACTAGTACCAATGAGCAGTTCTTC
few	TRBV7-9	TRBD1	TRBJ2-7	CASSPGTGPSYEQYF	TGTGCCAGCAGCCCCGGGACAGGGCCCTCCTACGAGCAGTACTTC
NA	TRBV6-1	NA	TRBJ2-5	CASSELDAETQYF	TGTGCCAGCAGTGAGTTAGATGCTGAGACCCAGTACTTC
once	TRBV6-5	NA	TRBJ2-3	CASRRRQVTDTQYF	TGTGCCAGCAGAAGAAGACAGGTCACAGATACGCAGTATTTT
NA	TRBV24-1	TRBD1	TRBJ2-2	CATSDWGTGTGELFF	TGTGCCACCAGTGATTGGGGGACAGGGACCGGGGAGCTGTTTTTT
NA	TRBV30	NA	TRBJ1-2	CAWALGAGGYTF	TGTGCCTGGGCCTTGGGGGCAGGTGGCTACACCTTC
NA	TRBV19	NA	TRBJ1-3	CASSIDYSSGNTIYF	TGTGCCAGTAGTATAGATTACAGCTCTGGAAACACCATATATTTT
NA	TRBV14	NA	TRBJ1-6	CASSQHTGVLNSPLHF	TGTGCCAGCAGCCAACATACGGGGGTCCTTAATTCACCCCTCCACTTT
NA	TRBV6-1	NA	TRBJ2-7	CASSDLQVYEQYF	TGTGCCAGCAGTGATCTACAGGTTTACGAGCAGTACTTC
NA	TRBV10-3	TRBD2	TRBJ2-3	CANAPGLADTQYF	TGTGCCAACGCACCGGGACTAGCAGATACGCAGTATTTT
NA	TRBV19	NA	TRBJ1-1	CASSIGGIGEAFF	TGTGCCAGTAGTATAGGAGGGATTGGTGAAGCTTTCTTT
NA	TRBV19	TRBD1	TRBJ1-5	CASRGYLRQGSWRNQPQHF	TGTGCCAGTAGGGGGTATTTGAGACAGGGGTCTTGGCGGAATCAGCCCCAGCATTTT
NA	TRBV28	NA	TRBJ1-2	CASSLSRVQGGYTF	TGTGCCAGCAGTTTATCCAGGGTTCAAGGTGGCTACACCTTC
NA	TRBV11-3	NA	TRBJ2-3	CASSLQGGPPADTQYF	TGTGCCAGCAGCCTCCAAGGCGGGCCGCCGGCGGATACGCAGTATTTT
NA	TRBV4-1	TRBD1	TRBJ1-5	CASSQGTGVRNQPQHF	TGCGCCAGCAGCCAAGGTACAGGGGTACGCAATCAGCCCCAGCATTTT
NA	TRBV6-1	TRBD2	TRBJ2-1	CASSDPGLAGSYNEQFF	TGTGCCAGCAGTGACCCGGGACTAGCGGGCTCCTACAATGAGCAGTTCTTC
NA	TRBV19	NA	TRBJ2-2	CASSQTVRFYTGELFF	TGTGCCAGTAGCCAGACAGTTAGATTCTACACCGGGGAGCTGTTTTTT
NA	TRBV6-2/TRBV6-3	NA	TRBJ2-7	CASSYFDTYEQYF	TGTGCCAGCAGTTACTTCGACACCTACGAGCAGTACTTC
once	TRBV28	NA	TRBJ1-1	CASSLVPGFTEAFF	TGTGCCAGCAGTTTGGTACCGGGTTTCACTGAAGCTTTCTTT